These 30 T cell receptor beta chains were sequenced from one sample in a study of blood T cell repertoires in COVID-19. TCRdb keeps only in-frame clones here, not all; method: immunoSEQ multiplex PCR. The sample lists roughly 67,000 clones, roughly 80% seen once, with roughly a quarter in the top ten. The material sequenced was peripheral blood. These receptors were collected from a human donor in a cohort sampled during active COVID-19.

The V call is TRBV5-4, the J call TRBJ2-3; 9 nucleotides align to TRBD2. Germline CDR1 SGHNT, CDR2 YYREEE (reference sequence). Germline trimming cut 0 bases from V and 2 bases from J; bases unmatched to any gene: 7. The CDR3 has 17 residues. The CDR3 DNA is TGTGCCAGCAGCTTGGGGCAGCGGGGGGCCAACACAGATACGCAGTATTTT. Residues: CASSLGQRGANTDTQYF.

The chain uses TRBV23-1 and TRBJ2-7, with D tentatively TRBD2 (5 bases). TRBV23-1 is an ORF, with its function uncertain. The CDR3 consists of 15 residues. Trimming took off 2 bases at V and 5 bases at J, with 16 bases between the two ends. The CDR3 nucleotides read TGCGCCAGCAGTCAAAACCCCATACTAGTCCACGAGCAGTACTTC. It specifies CASSQNPILVHEQYF.

DNA for the CDR3: TGCGCCAGCAGCTTGGAGGGGCGCTGGATGGAGACCCAGTACTTC. Translated, it gives CASSLEGRWMETQYF. The rearrangement uses TRBV5-1 and TRBJ2-5; possible D gene TRBD1, 5 bases. Per germline, CDR1 SGHRS and CDR2 YFSETQ. V gave up 0 bases and J gave up 5 bases, with 14 bases separating them. This CDR3 comprises 15 residues.

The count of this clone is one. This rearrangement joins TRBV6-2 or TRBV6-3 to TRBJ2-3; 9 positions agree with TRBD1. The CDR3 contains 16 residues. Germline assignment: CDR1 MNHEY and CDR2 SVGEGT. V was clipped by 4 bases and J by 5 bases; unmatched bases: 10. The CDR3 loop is CASSSSWTGVLDTQYF. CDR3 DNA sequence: TGTGCCAGCAGTTCTTCCTGGACAGGGGTGTTAGATACGCAGTATTTT.

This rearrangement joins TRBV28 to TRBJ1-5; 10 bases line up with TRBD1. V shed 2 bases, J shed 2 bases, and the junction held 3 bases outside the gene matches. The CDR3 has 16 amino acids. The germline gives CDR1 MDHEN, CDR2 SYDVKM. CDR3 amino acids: CASSLHGTGGNQPQHF. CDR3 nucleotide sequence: TGTGCCAGCAGTTTACACGGGACAGGGGGCAATCAGCCCCAGCATTTT.

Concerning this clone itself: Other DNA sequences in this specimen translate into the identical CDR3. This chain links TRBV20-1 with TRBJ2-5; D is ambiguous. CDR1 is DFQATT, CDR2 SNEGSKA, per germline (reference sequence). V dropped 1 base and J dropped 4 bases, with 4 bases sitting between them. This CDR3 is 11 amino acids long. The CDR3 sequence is CSARVLETQYF. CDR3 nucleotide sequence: TGCAGTGCTAGAGTCCTAGAGACCCAGTACTTC.

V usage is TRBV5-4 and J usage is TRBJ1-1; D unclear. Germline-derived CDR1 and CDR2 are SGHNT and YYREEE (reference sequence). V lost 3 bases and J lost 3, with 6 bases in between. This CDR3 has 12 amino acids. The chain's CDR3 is CASSSRDTEAFF. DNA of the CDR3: TGTGCCAGCAGCTCCCGTGACACTGAAGCTTTCTTT.

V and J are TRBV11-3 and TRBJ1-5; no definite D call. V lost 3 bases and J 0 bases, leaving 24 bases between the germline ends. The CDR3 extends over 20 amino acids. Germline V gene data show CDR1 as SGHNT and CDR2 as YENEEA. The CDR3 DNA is TGTGCCAGCAGCTTCGAACCGCCCGACACCTTGGTATATAGCAATCAGCCCCAGCATTTT. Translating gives CASSFEPPDTLVYSNQPQHF.

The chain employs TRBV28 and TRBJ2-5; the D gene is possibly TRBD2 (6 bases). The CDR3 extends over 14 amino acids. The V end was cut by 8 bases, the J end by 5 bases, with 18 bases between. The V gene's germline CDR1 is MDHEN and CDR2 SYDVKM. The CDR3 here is CASGLAEGMETQYF. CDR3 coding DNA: TGTGCCAGCGGACTGGCGGAGGGAATGGAGACCCAGTACTTC.

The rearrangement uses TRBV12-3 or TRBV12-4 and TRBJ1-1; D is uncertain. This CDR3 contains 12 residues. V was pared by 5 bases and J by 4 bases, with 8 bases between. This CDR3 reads CASSPLGTEAFF. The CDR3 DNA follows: TGTGCCAGCAGTCCCCTCGGCACTGAAGCTTTCTTT.

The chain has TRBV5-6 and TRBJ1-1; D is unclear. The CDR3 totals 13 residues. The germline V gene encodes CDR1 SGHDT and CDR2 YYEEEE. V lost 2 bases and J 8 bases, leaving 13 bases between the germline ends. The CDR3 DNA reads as TGTGCCAGCAGCTTCGTTGTCGGAGGGGAAGCTTTCTTT. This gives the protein CASSFVVGGEAFF.

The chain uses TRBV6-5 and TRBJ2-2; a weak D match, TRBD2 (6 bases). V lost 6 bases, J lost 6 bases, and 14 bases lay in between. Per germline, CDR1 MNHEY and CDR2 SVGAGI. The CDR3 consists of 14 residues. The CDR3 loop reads CASRRLVSAGELFF. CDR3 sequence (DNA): TGTGCCAGCAGAAGACTAGTTTCGGCCGGGGAGCTGTTTTTT.

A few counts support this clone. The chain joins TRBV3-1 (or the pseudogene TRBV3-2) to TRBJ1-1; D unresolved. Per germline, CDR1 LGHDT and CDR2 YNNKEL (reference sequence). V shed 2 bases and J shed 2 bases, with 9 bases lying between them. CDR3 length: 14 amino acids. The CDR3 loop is CASSQLAANTEAFF. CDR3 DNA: TGTGCCAGCAGCCAACTAGCGGCCAACACTGAAGCTTTCTTT.

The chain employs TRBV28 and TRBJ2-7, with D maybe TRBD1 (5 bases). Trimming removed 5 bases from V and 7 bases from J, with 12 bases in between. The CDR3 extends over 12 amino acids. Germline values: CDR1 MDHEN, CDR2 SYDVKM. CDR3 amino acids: CASSGAAREQYF. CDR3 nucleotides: TGTGCCAGCAGTGGGGCCGCCCGGGAGCAGTACTTC.

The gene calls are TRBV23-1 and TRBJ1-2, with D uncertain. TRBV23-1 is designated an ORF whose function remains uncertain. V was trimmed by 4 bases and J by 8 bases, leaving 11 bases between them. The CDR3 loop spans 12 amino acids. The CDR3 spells CASSRAGGGYTF. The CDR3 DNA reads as TGCGCCAGCAGTCGGGCAGGAGGGGGCTACACCTTC.

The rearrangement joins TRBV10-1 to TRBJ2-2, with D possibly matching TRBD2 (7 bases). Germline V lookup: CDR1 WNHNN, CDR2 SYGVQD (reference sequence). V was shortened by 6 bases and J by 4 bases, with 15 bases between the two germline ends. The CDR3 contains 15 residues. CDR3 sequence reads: CASSLGGPGTGELFF. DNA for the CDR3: TGCGCCAGCAGCCTCGGGGGGCCGGGCACCGGGGAGCTGTTTTTT.

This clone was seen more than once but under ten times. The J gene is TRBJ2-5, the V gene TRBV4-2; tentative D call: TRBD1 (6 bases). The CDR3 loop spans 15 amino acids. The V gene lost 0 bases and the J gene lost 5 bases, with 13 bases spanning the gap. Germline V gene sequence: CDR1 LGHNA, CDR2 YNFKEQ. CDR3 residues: CASSQDYTGRETQYF. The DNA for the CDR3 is TGTGCCAGCAGCCAAGATTACACAGGGCGGGAGACCCAGTACTTC.

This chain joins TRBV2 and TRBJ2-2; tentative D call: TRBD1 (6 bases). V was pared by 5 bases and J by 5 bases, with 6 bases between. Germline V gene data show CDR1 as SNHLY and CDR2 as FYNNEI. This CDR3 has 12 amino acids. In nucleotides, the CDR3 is TGTGCCAGCAGTACAGGGACCGGGGAGCTGTTTTTT. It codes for CASSTGTGELFF.

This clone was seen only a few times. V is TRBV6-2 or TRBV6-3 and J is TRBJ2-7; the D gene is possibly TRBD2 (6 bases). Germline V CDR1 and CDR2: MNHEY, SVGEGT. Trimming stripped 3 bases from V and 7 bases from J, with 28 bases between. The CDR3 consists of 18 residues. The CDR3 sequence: CASSYLLILGEASGEQYF. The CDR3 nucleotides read TGTGCCAGCAGTTATCTCCTAATACTGGGGGAGGCCTCCGGGGAGCAGTACTTC.

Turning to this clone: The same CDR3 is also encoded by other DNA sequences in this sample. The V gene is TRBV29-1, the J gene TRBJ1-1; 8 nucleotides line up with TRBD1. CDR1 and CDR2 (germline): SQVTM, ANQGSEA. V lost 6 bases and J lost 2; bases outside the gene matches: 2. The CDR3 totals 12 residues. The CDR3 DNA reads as TGCAGCGTAGGACAGGGAAACACTGAAGCTTTCTTT. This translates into CSVGQGNTEAFF.

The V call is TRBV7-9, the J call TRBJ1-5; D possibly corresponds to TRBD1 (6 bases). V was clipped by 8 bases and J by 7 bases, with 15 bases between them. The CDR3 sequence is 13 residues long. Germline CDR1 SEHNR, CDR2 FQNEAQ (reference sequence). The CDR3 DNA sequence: TGTGCCAGCGCACGAGAGGGGGGGCAGCCCCAGCATTTT. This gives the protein CASAREGGQPQHF.

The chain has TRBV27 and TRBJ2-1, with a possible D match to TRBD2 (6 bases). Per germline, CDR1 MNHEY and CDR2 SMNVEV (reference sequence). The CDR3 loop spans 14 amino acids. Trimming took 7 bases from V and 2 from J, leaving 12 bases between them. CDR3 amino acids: CASTRLGPYNEQFF. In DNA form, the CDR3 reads TGTGCCAGCACCCGACTAGGCCCCTACAATGAGCAGTTCTTC.

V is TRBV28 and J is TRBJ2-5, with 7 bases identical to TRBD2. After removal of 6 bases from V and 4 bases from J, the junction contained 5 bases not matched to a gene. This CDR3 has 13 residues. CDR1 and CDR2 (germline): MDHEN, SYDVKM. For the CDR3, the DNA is TGTGCCAGCAGGACGGCGGGAGTAGAGACCCAGTACTTC. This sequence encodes CASRTAGVETQYF.

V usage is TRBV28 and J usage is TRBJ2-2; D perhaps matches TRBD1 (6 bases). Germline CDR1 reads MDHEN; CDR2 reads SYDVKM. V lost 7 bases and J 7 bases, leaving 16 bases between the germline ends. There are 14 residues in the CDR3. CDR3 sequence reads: CASIPSGDIGELFF. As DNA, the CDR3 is TGTGCCAGCATCCCATCCGGGGACATCGGGGAGCTGTTTTTT.

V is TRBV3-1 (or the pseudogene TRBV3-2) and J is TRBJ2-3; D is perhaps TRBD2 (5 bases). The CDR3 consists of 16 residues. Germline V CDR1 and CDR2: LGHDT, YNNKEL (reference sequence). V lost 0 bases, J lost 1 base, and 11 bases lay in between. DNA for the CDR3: TGTGCCAGCAGCCAAGATCGCGGGCCCGGCACAGATACGCAGTATTTT. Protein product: CASSQDRGPGTDTQYF.

Here the CDR3 reads CASSRGTSGEETQYF. CDR3 DNA sequence: TGCGCCAGCAGCCGGGGGACTAGCGGAGAAGAGACCCAGTACTTC. The chain is built from TRBV5-1 and TRBJ2-5; 11 bases are shared with TRBD2. V trimming: 4 bases; J trimming: 3 bases; junction bases outside the gene matches: 5. Germline V gene sequence: CDR1 SGHRS, CDR2 YFSETQ. The CDR3 extends over 15 amino acids.

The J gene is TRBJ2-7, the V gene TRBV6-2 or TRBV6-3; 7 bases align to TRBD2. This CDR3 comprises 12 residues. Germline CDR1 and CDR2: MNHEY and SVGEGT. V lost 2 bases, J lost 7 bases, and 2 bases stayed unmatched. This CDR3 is CASSYVGGEQYF. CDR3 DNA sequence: TGTGCCAGCAGTTACGTGGGGGGGGAGCAGTACTTC.

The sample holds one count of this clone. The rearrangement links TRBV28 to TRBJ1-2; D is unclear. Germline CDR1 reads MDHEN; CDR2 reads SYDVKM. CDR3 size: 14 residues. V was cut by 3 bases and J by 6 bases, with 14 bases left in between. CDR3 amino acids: CASSFPASGNGYTF. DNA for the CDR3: TGTGCCAGCAGTTTCCCAGCTTCGGGGAATGGCTACACCTTC.

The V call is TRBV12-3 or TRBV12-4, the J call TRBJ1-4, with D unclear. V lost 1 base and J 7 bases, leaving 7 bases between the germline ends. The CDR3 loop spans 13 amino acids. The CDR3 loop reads CASSLGPGEKLFF. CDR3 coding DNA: TGTGCCAGCAGTTTAGGGCCTGGTGAAAAACTGTTTTTT.

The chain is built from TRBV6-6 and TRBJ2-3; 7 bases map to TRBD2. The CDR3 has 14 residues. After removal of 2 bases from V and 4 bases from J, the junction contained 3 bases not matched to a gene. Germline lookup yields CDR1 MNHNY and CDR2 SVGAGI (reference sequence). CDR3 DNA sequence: TGTGCCAGCAGTTACCCCAGCGGGGCAGATACGCAGTATTTT. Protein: CASSYPSGADTQYF.